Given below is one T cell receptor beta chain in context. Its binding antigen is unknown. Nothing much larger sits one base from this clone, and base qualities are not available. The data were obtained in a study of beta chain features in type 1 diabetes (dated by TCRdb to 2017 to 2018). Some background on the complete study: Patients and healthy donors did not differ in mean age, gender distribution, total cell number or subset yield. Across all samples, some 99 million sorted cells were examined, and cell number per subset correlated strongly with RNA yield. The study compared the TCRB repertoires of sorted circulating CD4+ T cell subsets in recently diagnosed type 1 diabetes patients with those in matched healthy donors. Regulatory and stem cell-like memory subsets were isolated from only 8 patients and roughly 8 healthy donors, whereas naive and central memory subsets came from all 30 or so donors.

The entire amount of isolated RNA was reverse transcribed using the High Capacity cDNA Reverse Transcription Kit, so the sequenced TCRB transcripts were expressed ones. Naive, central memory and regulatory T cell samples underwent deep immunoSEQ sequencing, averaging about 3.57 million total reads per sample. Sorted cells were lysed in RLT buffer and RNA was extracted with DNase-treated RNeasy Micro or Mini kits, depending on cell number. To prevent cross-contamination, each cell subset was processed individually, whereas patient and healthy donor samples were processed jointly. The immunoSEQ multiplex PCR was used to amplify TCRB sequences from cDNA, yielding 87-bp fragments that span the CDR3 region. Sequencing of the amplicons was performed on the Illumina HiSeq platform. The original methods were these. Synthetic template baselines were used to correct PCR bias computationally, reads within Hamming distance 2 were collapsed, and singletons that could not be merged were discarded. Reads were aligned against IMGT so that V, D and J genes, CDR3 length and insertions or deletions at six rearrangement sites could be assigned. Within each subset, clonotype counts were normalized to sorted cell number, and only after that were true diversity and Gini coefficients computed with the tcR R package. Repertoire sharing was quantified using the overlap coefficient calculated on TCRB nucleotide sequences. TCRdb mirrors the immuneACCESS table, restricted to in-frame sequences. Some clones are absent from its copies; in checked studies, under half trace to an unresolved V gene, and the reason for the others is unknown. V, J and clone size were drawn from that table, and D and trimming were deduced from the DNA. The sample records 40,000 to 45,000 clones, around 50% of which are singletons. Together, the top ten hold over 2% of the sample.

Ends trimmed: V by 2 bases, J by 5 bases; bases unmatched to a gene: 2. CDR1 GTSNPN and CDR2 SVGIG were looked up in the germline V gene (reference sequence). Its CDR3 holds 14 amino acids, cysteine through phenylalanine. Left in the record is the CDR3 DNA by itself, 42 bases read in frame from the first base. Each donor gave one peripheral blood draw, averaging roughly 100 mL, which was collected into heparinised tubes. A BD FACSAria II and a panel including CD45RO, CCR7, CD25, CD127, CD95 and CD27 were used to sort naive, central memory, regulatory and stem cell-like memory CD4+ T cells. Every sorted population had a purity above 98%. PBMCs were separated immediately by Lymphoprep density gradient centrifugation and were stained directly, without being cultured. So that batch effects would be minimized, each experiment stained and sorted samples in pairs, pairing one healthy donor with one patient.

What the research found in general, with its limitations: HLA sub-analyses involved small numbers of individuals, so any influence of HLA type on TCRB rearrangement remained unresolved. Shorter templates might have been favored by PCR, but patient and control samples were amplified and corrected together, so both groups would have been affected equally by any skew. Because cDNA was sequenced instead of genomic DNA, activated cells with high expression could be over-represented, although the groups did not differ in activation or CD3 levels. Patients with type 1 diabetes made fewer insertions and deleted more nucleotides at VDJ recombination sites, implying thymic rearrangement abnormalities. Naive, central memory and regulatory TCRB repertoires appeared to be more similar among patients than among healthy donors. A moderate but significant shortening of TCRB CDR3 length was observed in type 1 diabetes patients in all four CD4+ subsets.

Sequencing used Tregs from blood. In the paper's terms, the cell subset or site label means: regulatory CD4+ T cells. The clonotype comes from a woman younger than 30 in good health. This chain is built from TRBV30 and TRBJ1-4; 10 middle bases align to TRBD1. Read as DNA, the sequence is TGTGCCTGGAGTAAGGGACAGGGGAATGAAAAACTGTTTTTT. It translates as CAWSKGQGNEKLFF.